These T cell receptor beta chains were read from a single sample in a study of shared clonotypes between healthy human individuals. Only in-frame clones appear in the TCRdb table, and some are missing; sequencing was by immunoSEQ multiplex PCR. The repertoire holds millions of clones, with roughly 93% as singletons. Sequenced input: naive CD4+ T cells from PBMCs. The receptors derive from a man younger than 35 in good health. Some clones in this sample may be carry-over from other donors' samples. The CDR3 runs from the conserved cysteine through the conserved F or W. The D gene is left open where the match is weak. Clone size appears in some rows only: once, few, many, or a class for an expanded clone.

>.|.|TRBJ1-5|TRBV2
TGTGCCAGCAGTGGGCTGGGGCGAGGCAATCAGCCCCAGCATTTT
CASSGLGRGNQPQHF
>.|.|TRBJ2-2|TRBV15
TGTGCCACCGGTGCTGCGAACACCGGGGAGCTGTTTTTT
CATGAANTGELFF
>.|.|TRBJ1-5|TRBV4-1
TGCGCCAGCAGCCAAGATCGTGCCAGCAATCAGCCCCAGCATTTT
CASSQDRASNQPQHF
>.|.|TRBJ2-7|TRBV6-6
TGTGCCACCAAAAACAGGGATTCCCCCTACGAGCAGTACTTC
CATKNRDSPYEQYF
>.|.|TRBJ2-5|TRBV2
TGTGCCAGCGGATTTCACAAGGGAGAGGCAGAGACCCAGTACTTC
CASGFHKGEAETQYF
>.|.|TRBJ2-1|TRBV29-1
TGCAGCCATGGAAGGTCATTGGATAATGAGCAGTTCTTC
CSHGRSLDNEQFF
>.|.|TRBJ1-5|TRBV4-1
TGCGCCAGCAGCCAAGGAAGAGATCAGCCCCAGCATTTT
CASSQGRDQPQHF
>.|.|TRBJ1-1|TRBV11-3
TGTGCCAGCAGCCTGGGACCTAGTCCTGAAGCTTTCTTT
CASSLGPSPEAFF
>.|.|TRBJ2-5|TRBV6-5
TGTGCCAGCAGTTACACCCAGGGGGGGGAGACCCAGTACTTC
CASSYTQGGETQYF
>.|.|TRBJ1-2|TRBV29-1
TGCAGCGTTTACGGCGGCGAGAGGGGCTACACCTTC
CSVYGGERGYTF
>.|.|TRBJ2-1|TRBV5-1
TGCGCCAGCAGCTTGGGTGGGTTGATGAGCTCCTACAATGAGCAGTTCTTC
CASSLGGLMSSYNEQFF
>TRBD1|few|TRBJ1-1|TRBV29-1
TGCAGCGTTGAGTCGGGCAGGGGGGCTTTCTTT
CSVESGRGAFF
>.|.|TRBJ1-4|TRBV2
TGTGCCAGCAGGGGGGAGAGGCTCTCCGGGGAAAAACTGTTTTTT
CASRGERLSGEKLFF
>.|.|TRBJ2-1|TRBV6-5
TGTGCCAGCAGTTACACGGGAAGTGGTTACAATGAGCAGTTCTTC
CASSYTGSGYNEQFF
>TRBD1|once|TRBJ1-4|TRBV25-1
TGTGCCAGCAGTGATCGCCAGGGGGGTGAAAAACTGTTTTTT
CASSDRQGGEKLFF
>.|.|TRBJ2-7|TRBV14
TGTGCCAGCAGCCAAGAGGTTAGGAACGAGCAGTACTTC
CASSQEVRNEQYF
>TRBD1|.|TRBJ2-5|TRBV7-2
TGTGCCAGCAGCTTAGACCCAGGGGGCACCGAGACCCAGTACTTC
CASSLDPGGTETQYF
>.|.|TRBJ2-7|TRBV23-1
TGCGCCAGCAGTCAATCGAGGACCGGGCTAGTATACAGCGAGCAGTACTTC
CASSQSRTGLVYSEQYF
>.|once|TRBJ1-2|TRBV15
TGTGCCACCAGCAGAGATCTTTCTAGGCAGGGGACCTCCTACACCTTC
CATSRDLSRQGTSYTF
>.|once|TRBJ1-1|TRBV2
TGTGCCAGCAGTCGCCAACAGGGTACTGAAGCTTTCTTT
CASSRQQGTEAFF
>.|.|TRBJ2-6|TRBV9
TGTGCCAGCACCCGGGCGGGCCAATACTCTGGGGCCAACGTCCTGACTTTC
CASTRAGQYSGANVLTF
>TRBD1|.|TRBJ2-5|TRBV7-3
TGTGCCAGCAGCCGCTTGGGGCCGGGACAGGGTCCACCGGAGACCCAGTACTTC
CASSRLGPGQGPPETQYF
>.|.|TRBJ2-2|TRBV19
TGTGCCAGTAGGGAGACAGGGAACACCGGGGAGCTGTTTTTT
CASRETGNTGELFF
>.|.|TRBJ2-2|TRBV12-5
TGTGCTAGTGGTTTGGTACCTCCCGGGGAGCTGTTTTTT
CASGLVPPGELFF
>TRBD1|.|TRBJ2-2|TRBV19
TGTGCCAGTAGTCTAATTAGGGGGCGGACCGGGGAGCTGTTTTTT
CASSLIRGRTGELFF
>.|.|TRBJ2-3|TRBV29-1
TGCAGCGTTTCGGGGCTAGGGGACACAGATACGCAGTATTTT
CSVSGLGDTDTQYF
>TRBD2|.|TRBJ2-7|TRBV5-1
TGCGCCAGCAGCTGGATACCTAGCGGGGGTTACTACGAGCAGTACTTC
CASSWIPSGGYYEQYF
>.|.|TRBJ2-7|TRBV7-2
TGTGCCAGCAGCTTACGGGACCAATTCTACGAGCAGTACTTC
CASSLRDQFYEQYF
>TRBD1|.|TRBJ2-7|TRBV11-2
TGTGCCAGCAGCTACCGGGACAGGGGGCGGTACGAGCAGTACTTC
CASSYRDRGRYEQYF
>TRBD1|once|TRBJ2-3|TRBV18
TGTGCCAGCTCACCAACAGGGGGTACAGATACGCAGTATTTT
CASSPTGGTDTQYF
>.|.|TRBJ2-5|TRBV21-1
TGTGCCAGCAGCAAAGCCCCAGGGGGAGAGACCCAGTACTTC
CASSKAPGGETQYF
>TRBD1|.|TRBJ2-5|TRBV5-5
TGTGCCAGCAGCCTGACAGGGAGCGAGGAGACCCAGTACTTC
CASSLTGSEETQYF
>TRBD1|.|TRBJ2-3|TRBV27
TGTGCCAGCAGTGGAACCGGGACAGGGGGGTTGGATACGCAGTATTTT
CASSGTGTGGLDTQYF
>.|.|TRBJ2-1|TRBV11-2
TGTGCCAGCAGCTTAGGGGGAGCGTCGAGTCCCTACAATGAGCAGTTCTTC
CASSLGGASSPYNEQFF
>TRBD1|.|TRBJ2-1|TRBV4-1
TGCGCCAGCAGCCTCAGACAGGGTGACAATGAGCAGTTCTTC
CASSLRQGDNEQFF
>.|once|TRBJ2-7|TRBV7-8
TGTGCCAGCAGCCCCGGGACCGGTCTCTCCTACGAGCAGTACTTC
CASSPGTGLSYEQYF
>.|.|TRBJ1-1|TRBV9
TGTGCCAGCAGCCCAACTCCAAACACTGAAGCTTTCTTT
CASSPTPNTEAFF
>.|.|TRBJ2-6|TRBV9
TGTGCCAGCTCGGGGGCCAACGTCCTGACTTTC
CASSGANVLTF
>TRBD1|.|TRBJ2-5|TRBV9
TGTGCCAGCAGCGTTCTTTCCCAGGGGGCTTTCGAGACCCAGTACTTC
CASSVLSQGAFETQYF
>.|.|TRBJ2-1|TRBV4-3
TGCGCCAGCAGCCAAGATGGTGGAGGGAGCTCCTACAATGAGCAGTTCTTC
CASSQDGGGSSYNEQFF
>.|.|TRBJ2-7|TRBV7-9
TGTGCCAGCAGCTTCCTTAAGGGGCAGGGCAGCTCCTACGAGCAGTACTTC
CASSFLKGQGSSYEQYF
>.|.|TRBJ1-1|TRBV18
TGTGCCAGCTCACCTGAGGGAAGTTTGAACACTGAAGCTTTCTTT
CASSPEGSLNTEAFF
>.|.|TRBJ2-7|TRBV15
TGTGCCACCAGCAGAGACGGCACCTACGAGCAGTACTTC
CATSRDGTYEQYF
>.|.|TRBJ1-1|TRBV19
TGTGCCAGTAGTATCGCAGTGAACACTGAAGCTTTCTTT
CASSIAVNTEAFF
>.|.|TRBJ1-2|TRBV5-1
TGCGCCAGCAGCTTGGAAGAGGGGTGGTATGGCTACACCTTC
CASSLEEGWYGYTF
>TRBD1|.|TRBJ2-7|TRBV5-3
TGTGCCAGAAGGCCGGACAGGGGTAACGAGCAGTACTTC
CARRPDRGNEQYF
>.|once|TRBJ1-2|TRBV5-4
TGTGCCAGCAGCTTGCCGGGCGCGGGCTATGGCTACACCTTC
CASSLPGAGYGYTF
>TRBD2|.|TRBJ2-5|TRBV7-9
TGTGCCCTTGGGGCTAGCGGGCTGCAGACCCAGTACTTC
CALGASGLQTQYF
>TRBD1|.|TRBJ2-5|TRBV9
TGTGCCAGCAGCGAACAGGGGGCAGTTCGGCAAGAGACCCAGTACTTC
CASSEQGAVRQETQYF
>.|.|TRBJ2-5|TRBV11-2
TGTGCCAGCAGCTTAAGTAGGGAGACCCAGTACTTC
CASSLSRETQYF
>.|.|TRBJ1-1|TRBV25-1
TGTGCCAGCAGTGAATGGCAGGGTGAAGCTTTCTTT
CASSEWQGEAFF
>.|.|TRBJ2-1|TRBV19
TGTGCCAGTAGGACGAGGGGGGGTAAGGACAATGAGCAGTTCTTC
CASRTRGGKDNEQFF
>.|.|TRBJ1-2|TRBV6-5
TGTGCCAGCAGGGGTAAACAAACCCACTATGGCTACACCTTC
CASRGKQTHYGYTF
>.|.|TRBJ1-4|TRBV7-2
TGTGCCAGCAGCTTAGGGGGAGGTGAAAAACTGTTTTTT
CASSLGGGEKLFF
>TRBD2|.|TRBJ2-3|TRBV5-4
TGTGCCAGCAGTGAAACTAGCGGGAGGACAGATACGCAGTATTTT
CASSETSGRTDTQYF
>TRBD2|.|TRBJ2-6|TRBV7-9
TGTGCCAGCAGCCCCGTAGCGGGAGGGTCTGGGGCCAACGTCCTGACTTTC
CASSPVAGGSGANVLTF
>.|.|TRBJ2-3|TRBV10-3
TGTGCCATCAGTGGTACCTCTAGCACAGATACGCAGTATTTT
CAISGTSSTDTQYF
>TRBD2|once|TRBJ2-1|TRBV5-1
TGCGCCAGCAGCACGGGACTAGCGGGAGTATTGGTTGATGAGCAGTTCTTC
CASSTGLAGVLVDEQFF
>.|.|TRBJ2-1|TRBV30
TGTGCCTGGAGTGTTATGGGTTATGAGCAGTTCTTC
CAWSVMGYEQFF
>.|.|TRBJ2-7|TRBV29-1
TGCAGCGTTGAAGACCCAGGCGGCGAGCAGTACTTC
CSVEDPGGEQYF